The 30 T cell receptor beta chains below come from one sample, sequenced in a study of T cell responses to AZD1222 COVID-19 vaccine. Produced via immunoSEQ multiplex PCR; TCRdb's table is partial and in-frame only. The profile shows 110,000 to 150,000 clones, more than 75% of them singletons. The sample in question was peripheral blood, obtained 28 days after the second AZD1222 dose. These receptors were collected from an adult who received the AZD1222 COVID-19 vaccine.

The rearrangement links TRBV28 to TRBJ2-7, with D unclear. V lost 4 bases and J lost 6, with 13 bases in between. Germline CDR1 and CDR2: MDHEN and SYDVKM. The CDR3 is made up of 13 amino acids. CDR3 coding DNA: TGTGCCAGCAGTTCCACGTCGACCCTCGAGCAGTACTTC. Amino acids: CASSSTSTLEQYF.

The chain carries TRBV3-1 (or the pseudogene TRBV3-2) and TRBJ2-1; D call uncertain. This CDR3 has 12 residues. Trimming removed 5 bases from V and 9 bases from J, with 11 bases in between. The germline gives CDR1 LGHDT, CDR2 YNNKEL (reference sequence). CDR3 in DNA: TGTGCCAGCAGCTCTCGGCGTGGTGAGCAGTTCTTC. Amino acids: CASSSRRGEQFF.

The gene calls are TRBV5-4 and TRBJ2-1; D is perhaps TRBD1 or TRBD2 (5 bases each). CDR3 length: 19 amino acids. In germline, CDR1 is SGHNT, CDR2 YYREEE (reference sequence). With 3 bases removed from V and 2 bases from J, the gap between germline ends came to 24 bases. In nucleotides, the CDR3 is TGTGCCAGCAGCTCTCAGAGGGCGCAGGGAAAAACGCCCTACAATGAGCAGTTCTTC. Amino acids: CASSSQRAQGKTPYNEQFF.

The chain employs TRBV11-3 and TRBJ2-7, with D perhaps being TRBD1 or TRBD2 (6 bases each). Trimming took off 2 bases at V and 4 bases at J, with 12 bases between the two ends. Germline V gene data show CDR1 as SGHNT and CDR2 as YENEEA. The CDR3 extends over 14 amino acids. The CDR3 here is CASSLRSGQYEQYF. The CDR3 DNA sequence: TGTGCCAGCAGCTTACGTAGCGGACAGTACGAGCAGTACTTC.

The chain joins TRBV29-1 to TRBJ1-1; tentative D call: TRBD1 (6 bases). Trimming removed 7 bases from V and 5 bases from J, with 17 bases in between. The CDR3 is 13 residues long. Germline V gene sequence: CDR1 SQVTM, CDR2 ANQGSEA. CDR3 nucleotide sequence: TGCAGCGCCTTGGGGGGGGGCGGAACTGAAGCTTTCTTT. Protein sequence: CSALGGGGTEAFF.

This chain links TRBV6-4 with TRBJ2-3; TRBD2 matches at 15 bases. Germline assignment: CDR1 MRHNA and CDR2 SNTAGT. The CDR3 spans 16 residues. J was trimmed by 4 bases and V by 8 bases; bases with no gene match: 7. The CDR3 spells CASGQGTSGGPDTQYF. CDR3 sequence (DNA): TGTGCCAGCGGACAGGGGACTAGCGGGGGGCCAGATACGCAGTATTTT.

The chain uses TRBV10-3 and TRBJ2-7; D is perhaps TRBD1 (6 bases). V was cut by 5 bases and J by 3 bases, with 8 bases left in between. This CDR3 has 12 amino acids. Per the germline V gene, CDR1 is ENHRY and CDR2 is SYGVKD. Written as DNA, the CDR3 is TGTGCCATCAGTCAGGGGCACTACGAGCAGTACTTC. It yields the protein CAISQGHYEQYF.

CDR3 DNA sequence: TGTGCCAGTCGACTGGACAGGATCAATCAGCCCCAGCATTTT. Translation: CASRLDRINQPQHF. The V call is TRBV19, the J call TRBJ1-5; 7 bases align to TRBD1. The CDR3 has 14 residues. With 8 bases clipped from V and 3 bases from J, the junction kept 7 bases outside the gene matches. Germline V lookup: CDR1 LNHDA, CDR2 SQIVND (reference sequence).

This sequence joins TRBV10-3 and TRBJ1-2, with a weak D call TRBD1 (5 bases). The CDR3 has 15 amino acids. The ends were cut back, 4 bases at V and 4 bases at J, with 16 bases in the middle. The germline CDR1 and CDR2 sequences are ENHRY and SYGVKD. CDR3 sequence (DNA): TGTGCCATCAGTGGCCAGCGAGAGGGGCTCTATGGCTACACCTTC. This encodes CAISGQREGLYGYTF.

The rearrangement links TRBV5-1 to TRBJ1-1; possible D gene TRBD1, 5 bases. This CDR3 is 13 amino acids long. The germline V and J ends were trimmed by 4 bases and 1 base, with 8 bases remaining between them. CDR1 and CDR2 (germline): SGHRS, YFSETQ. The CDR3 region has the DNA TGCGCCAGCAGCGCGGGGGGGAACACTGAAGCTTTCTTT. Encoded protein: CASSAGGNTEAFF.

The chain has TRBV7-9 and TRBJ1-6; maybe TRBD1 (6 bases). V was clipped by 2 bases and J by 9 bases, with 11 bases between them. The CDR3 loop spans 14 amino acids. Germline V gives CDR1 SEHNR, CDR2 FQNEAQ (reference sequence). CDR3 region: CASSLRDTRSPLHF. For the CDR3, the DNA is TGTGCCAGCAGCTTACGGGACACACGTTCACCCCTCCACTTT.

The chain has TRBV3-1 (or the pseudogene TRBV3-2) and TRBJ2-3; D is ambiguous. The CDR3 extends over 13 amino acids. In germline, CDR1 is LGHDT, CDR2 YNNKEL (reference sequence). Deletions cut 5 bases from V and 5 bases from J, with 11 bases between. The CDR3: CASSAMSVDTQYF. The DNA of the CDR3 is TGTGCCAGCAGCGCAATGTCGGTAGATACGCAGTATTTT.

This chain uses TRBV27 with TRBJ2-7; 16 bases line up with TRBD2. CDR3 length: 18 amino acids. The V gene end was trimmed by 5 bases and the J gene end by 2 bases; junction bases not matched to a gene: 9. Germline lookup yields CDR1 MNHEY and CDR2 SMNVEV (reference sequence). The CDR3 coding sequence is TGTGCCAGCAGTGCCGGGACTAGCGGGAGGGAGAGAACCTACGAGCAGTACTTC. This encodes CASSAGTSGRERTYEQYF.

This clone was seen a few times. The chain couples TRBV27 to TRBJ2-1; 9 bases agree with TRBD1. Germline trimming cut 7 bases from V and 3 bases from J; bases unmatched to any gene: 13. The CDR3 sequence is 17 residues long. Germline V gene lookup returns CDR1 MNHEY and CDR2 SMNVEV (reference sequence). CDR3 nucleotides: TGTGCCAGCAACCCGGGGCCCGGGACAGGGTTCTACAATGAGCAGTTCTTC. Translation: CASNPGPGTGFYNEQFF.

V is TRBV5-8 and J is TRBJ2-6; unclear D gene. Germline lookup yields CDR1 SGHTS and CDR2 YDEGEE. V lost 5 bases and J lost 0, with 9 bases in between. The CDR3 loop spans 15 amino acids. As DNA, the CDR3 is TGTGCCAGCAGTGTCGGGCTCTCTGGGGCCAACGTCCTGACTTTC. Its protein is CASSVGLSGANVLTF.

The chain recombines TRBV28 with TRBJ1-1; weak D call: TRBD1 (6 bases). This CDR3 region has 18 residues. In germline, CDR1 is MDHEN, CDR2 SYDVKM. V shed 4 bases and J shed 0 bases, with 21 bases lying between them. The CDR3 is CASSSNLLLGALNTEAFF. As DNA, the CDR3 is TGTGCCAGCAGTTCGAACTTACTTCTGGGGGCTCTGAACACTGAAGCTTTCTTT. Supplemented by reference TRBV28 and TRBJ1-1, the full variable domain reads DVKVTQSSRYLVKRTGEKVFLECVQDMDHENMFWYRQDPGLGLRLIYFSYDVKMKEKGDIPEGYSVSREKKERFSLILESASTNQTSMYLCASSSNLLLGALNTEAFFGQGTRLTVV.

The V and J genes are TRBV29-1 and TRBJ2-7; D unclear. The CDR3 loop spans 12 amino acids. V was trimmed by 4 bases and J by 2 bases, leaving 9 bases between them. CDR1 SQVTM and CDR2 ANQGSEA come from the germline V gene. The CDR3 loop reads CSVAKGTYEQYF. DNA of the CDR3: TGCAGCGTTGCAAAGGGAACCTACGAGCAGTACTTC.

This chain joins TRBV6-5 and TRBJ2-3; possibly TRBD1 for D (5 bases). In germline, CDR1 is MNHEY, CDR2 SVGAGI. This CDR3 region has 15 residues. V lost 0 bases, J lost 0 bases, and 7 bases lay in between. The CDR3 reads CASSYSGVSTDTQYF. The CDR3 region has the DNA TGTGCCAGCAGTTACTCAGGGGTTAGCACAGATACGCAGTATTTT.

The V call is TRBV7-3, the J call TRBJ2-1; 12 bases match TRBD2. The CDR3 runs to 16 residues. Trimming cost V 5 bases and J 6 bases; bases outside gene matches: 8. CDR1 is SGHTA, CDR2 FQGTGA, per germline. The CDR3: CASSRLAGDGSNEQFF. The CDR3 bases are TGTGCCAGCAGCCGACTAGCGGGGGACGGTAGCAATGAGCAGTTCTTC.

The chain combines TRBV14 with TRBJ1-2, with D unclear. The V gene's germline CDR1 is SGHDN and CDR2 FVKESK. The CDR3 is 15 residues long. Trimming removed 3 bases from V and 0 bases from J, with 11 bases in between. CDR3 loop: CASSQHWGSNYGYTF. The CDR3 region has the DNA TGTGCCAGCAGCCAGCACTGGGGATCTAACTATGGCTACACCTTC.

A few counts support this clone. CDR3 region: CASSSGGRETQYF. For the CDR3, the DNA is TGTGCCAGCAGTTCAGGGGGACGAGAGACCCAGTACTTC. The chain combines TRBV2 with TRBJ2-5, with TRBD1 identical over 7 bases. After removal of 5 bases from V and 4 bases from J, the junction contained 4 bases not matched to a gene. The CDR3 covers 13 residues. The germline CDR1 and CDR2 sequences are SNHLY and FYNNEI.

CDR3 sequence (DNA): TGTGCCAGCAGTTACGGAGGGACGCAGGGGGCTTTCTTT. It is translated as CASSYGGTQGAFF. The V call is TRBV6-5, the J call TRBJ1-1; the D gene is possibly TRBD1 (6 bases). This CDR3 contains 13 residues. V dropped 2 bases and J dropped 11 bases, with 15 bases sitting between them. The germline gives CDR1 MNHEY, CDR2 SVGAGI.

The rearrangement links TRBV3-1 (or the pseudogene TRBV3-2) to TRBJ1-6; TRBD1 might be the D (6 bases). The CDR3 consists of 15 residues. Germline V CDR1 and CDR2: LGHDT, YNNKEL (reference sequence). Trimming removed 0 bases at V and 10 bases at J, with 13 bases between. The chain's CDR3 is CASSQDRGLGSPLHF. The CDR3 region has the DNA TGTGCCAGCAGCCAAGATCGGGGGCTTGGGTCACCCCTCCACTTT.

The chain joins TRBV28 to TRBJ1-2; D is uncertain. The germline gives CDR1 MDHEN, CDR2 SYDVKM. With 3 bases removed from V and 7 bases from J, the gap between germline ends came to 21 bases. The CDR3 runs to 16 residues. The CDR3 loop is CASSLWVGGTPAGYTF. In DNA form, the CDR3 reads TGTGCCAGCAGTTTGTGGGTGGGAGGAACCCCCGCTGGCTACACCTTC.

The V and J genes are TRBV4-1 and TRBJ1-3; TRBD1 matches 7 bases. The CDR3 spans 16 residues. V dropped 2 bases and J dropped 3; count of bases not matched to a gene: 7. Germline V gene data show CDR1 as MGHRA and CDR2 as YSYEKL. This chain's CDR3 is CASSQPTGSGGNTIYF. DNA of the CDR3: TGCGCCAGCAGCCAACCGACAGGGTCGGGTGGAAACACCATATATTTT.

The chain has TRBV30 and TRBJ2-7, with no clear D. V dropped 0 bases and J dropped 2 bases, with 5 bases sitting between them. CDR3 length equals 12 residues. Germline CDR1 reads GTSNPN; CDR2 reads SVGIG (reference sequence). CDR3 amino acids: CAWSVGPYEQYF. The CDR3 DNA sequence: TGTGCCTGGAGTGTCGGGCCCTACGAGCAGTACTTC.

The chain couples TRBV5-1 to TRBJ1-5; D not resolved. Trimming removed 0 bases at V and 2 bases at J, with 9 bases between. Germline CDR1 and CDR2: SGHRS and YFSETQ. The CDR3 totals 15 residues. The CDR3 DNA sequence: TGCGCCAGCAGCTTGGAAGGGATGGGCAATCAGCCCCAGCATTTT. Translation gives CASSLEGMGNQPQHF.

The rearrangement links TRBV5-6 to TRBJ1-2; perhaps TRBD1 as D (5 bases). The germline V gene encodes CDR1 SGHDT and CDR2 YYEEEE. V was clipped by 6 bases and J by 0 bases, with 15 bases between them. This CDR3 contains 15 residues. The CDR3 nucleotides read TGTGCCAGCAAACCCGGGGACGGTCCTAACTATGGCTACACCTTC. Its translation: CASKPGDGPNYGYTF.

This chain connects TRBV30 to TRBJ1-6, with D tentatively TRBD1 (5 bases). Germline V lookup: CDR1 GTSNPN, CDR2 SVGIG (reference sequence). There are 17 residues in the CDR3. Trimming took off 3 bases at V and 6 bases at J, with 21 bases between the two ends. The CDR3 DNA reads TGTGCCTGGAGCACCCCCCCGGGGCAGCCACCTAATTCACCCCTCCACTTT. Protein: CAWSTPPGQPPNSPLHF.

V is TRBV19 and J is TRBJ1-5, with a weak D call TRBD1 (5 bases). V lost 7 bases, J lost 3 bases, and 13 bases lay in between. The CDR3 contains 14 residues. The germline gives CDR1 LNHDA, CDR2 SQIVND (reference sequence). The CDR3 reads CASTLDSYNQPQHF. The CDR3 DNA reads TGTGCCAGTACCCTTGACAGTTACAATCAGCCCCAGCATTTT.